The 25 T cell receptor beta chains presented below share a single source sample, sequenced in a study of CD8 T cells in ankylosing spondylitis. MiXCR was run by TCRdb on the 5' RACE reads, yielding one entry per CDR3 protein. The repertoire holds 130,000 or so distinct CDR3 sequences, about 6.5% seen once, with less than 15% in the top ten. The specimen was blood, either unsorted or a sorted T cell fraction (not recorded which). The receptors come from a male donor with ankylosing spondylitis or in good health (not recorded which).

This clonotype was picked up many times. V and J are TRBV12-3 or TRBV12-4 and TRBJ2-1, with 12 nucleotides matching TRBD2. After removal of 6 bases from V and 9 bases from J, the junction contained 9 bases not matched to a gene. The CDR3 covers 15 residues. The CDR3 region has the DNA TGTGCCAGCAGGCCTAGCGGGGGGGCCGGTCTTGAGCAGTTCTTC. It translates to CASRPSGGAGLEQFF.

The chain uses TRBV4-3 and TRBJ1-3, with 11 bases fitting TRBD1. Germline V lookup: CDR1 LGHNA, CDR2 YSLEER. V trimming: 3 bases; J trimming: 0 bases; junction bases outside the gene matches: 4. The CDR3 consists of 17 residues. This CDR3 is CASSQGQGVLSGNTIYF. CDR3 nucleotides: TGCGCCAGCAGCCAGGGACAGGGGGTTCTCTCTGGAAACACCATATATTTT.

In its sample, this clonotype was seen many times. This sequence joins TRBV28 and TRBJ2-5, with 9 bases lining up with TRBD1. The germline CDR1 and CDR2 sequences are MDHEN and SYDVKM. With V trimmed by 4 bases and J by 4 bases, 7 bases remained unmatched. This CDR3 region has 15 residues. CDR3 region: CASSWGTGIGETQYF. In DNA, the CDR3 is TGTGCCAGCAGTTGGGGGACAGGGATCGGAGAGACCCAGTACTTC.

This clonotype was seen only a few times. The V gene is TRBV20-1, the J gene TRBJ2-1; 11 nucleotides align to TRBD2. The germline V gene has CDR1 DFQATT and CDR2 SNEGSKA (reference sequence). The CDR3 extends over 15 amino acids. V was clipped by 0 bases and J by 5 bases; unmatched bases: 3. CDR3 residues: CSARDGTSGHNEQFF. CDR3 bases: TGCAGTGCTAGAGATGGGACTAGCGGCCACAATGAGCAGTTCTTC.

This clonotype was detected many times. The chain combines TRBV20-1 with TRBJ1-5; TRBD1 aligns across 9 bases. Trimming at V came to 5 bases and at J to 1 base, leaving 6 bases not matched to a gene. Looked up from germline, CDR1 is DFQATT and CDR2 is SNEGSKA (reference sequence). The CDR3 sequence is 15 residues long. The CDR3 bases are TGCAGTGCTTTTCGAGGGACAGGGAGCAATCAGCCCCAGCATTTT. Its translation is CSAFRGTGSNQPQHF.

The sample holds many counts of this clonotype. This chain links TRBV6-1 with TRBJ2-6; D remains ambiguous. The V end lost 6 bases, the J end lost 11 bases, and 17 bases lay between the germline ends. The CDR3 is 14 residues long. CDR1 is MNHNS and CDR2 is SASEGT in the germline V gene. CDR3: CASSRNSRPHVLTF. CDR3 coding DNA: TGTGCCAGCAGCCGAAATTCGAGGCCCCACGTCCTGACTTTC.

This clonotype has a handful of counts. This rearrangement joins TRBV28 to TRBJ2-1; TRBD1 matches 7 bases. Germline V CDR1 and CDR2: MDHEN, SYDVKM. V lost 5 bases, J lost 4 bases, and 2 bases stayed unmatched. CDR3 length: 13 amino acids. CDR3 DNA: TGTGCCAGCAGTCGACAGGGTTACAATGAGCAGTTCTTC. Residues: CASSRQGYNEQFF.

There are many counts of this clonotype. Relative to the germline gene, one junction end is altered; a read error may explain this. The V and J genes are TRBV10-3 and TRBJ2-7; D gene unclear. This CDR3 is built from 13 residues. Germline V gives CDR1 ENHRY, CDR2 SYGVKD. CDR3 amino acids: CAISDSTSSEQYF. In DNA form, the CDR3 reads TGTGCCATCAGTGATTCCACGTCCTCCGAGCAGTACTTC.

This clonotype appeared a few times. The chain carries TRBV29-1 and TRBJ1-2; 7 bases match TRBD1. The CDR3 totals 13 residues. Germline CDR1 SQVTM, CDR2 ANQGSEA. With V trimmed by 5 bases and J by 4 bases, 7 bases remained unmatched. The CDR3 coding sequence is TGCAGCGTTTCGACGACAGGGCTCTATGGCTACACCTTC. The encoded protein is CSVSTTGLYGYTF.

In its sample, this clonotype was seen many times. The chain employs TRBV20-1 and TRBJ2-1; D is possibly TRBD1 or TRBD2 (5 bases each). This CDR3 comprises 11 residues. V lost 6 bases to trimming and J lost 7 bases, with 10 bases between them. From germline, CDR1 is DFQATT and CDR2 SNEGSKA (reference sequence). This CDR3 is CSAAWGNEQFF. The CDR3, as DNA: TGCAGTGCCGCGTGGGGGAATGAGCAGTTCTTC.

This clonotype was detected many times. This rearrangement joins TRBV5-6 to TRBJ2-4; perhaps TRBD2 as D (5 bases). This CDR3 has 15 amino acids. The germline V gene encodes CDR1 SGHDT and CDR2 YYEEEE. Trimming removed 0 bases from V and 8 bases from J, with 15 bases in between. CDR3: CASSLALALGDIQYF. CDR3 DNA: TGTGCCAGCAGCTTGGCCCTCGCGCTCGGGGACATTCAGTACTTC.

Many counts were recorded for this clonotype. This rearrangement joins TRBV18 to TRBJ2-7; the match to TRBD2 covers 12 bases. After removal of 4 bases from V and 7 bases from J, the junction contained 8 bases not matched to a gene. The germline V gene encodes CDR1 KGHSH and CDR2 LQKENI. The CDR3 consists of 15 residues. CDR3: CASSLGTSGLREQYF. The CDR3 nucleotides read TGTGCCAGCTCACTCGGGACTAGCGGGCTTCGTGAGCAGTACTTC.

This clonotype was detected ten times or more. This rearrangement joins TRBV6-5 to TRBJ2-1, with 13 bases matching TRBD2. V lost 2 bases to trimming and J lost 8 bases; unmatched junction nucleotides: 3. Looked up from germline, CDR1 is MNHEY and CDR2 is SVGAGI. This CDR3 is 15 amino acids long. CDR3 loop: CASSYRTSGGHEQFF. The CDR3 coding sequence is TGTGCCAGCAGTTACCGGACTAGCGGGGGACATGAGCAGTTCTTC.

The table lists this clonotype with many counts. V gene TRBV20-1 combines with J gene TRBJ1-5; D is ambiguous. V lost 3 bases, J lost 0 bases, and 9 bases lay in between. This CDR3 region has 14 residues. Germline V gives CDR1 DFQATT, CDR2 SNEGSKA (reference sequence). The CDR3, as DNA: TGCAGTGCTAGCAGAGAGAATAGCAATCAGCCCCAGCATTTT. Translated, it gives CSASRENSNQPQHF.

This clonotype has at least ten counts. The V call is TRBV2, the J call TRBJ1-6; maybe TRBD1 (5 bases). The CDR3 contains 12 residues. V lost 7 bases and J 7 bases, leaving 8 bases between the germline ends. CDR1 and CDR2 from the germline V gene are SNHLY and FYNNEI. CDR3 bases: TGTGCCAGCACGACAGAGAATTCACCCCTCCACTTT. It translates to CASTTENSPLHF.

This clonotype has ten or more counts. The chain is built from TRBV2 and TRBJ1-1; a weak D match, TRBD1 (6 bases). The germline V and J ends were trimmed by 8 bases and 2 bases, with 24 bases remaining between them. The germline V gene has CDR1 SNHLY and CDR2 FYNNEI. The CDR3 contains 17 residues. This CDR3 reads CASWGLTPKQLNTEAFF. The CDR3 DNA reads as TGTGCCAGCTGGGGGCTGACCCCGAAACAACTTAACACTGAAGCTTTCTTT. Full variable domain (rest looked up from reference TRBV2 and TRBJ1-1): EPEVTQTPSHQVTQMGQEVILRCVPISNHLYFYWYRQILGQKVEFLVSFYNNEISEKSEIFDDQFSVERPDGSNFTLKIRSTKLEDSAMYFCASWGLTPKQLNTEAFFGQGTRLTVV.

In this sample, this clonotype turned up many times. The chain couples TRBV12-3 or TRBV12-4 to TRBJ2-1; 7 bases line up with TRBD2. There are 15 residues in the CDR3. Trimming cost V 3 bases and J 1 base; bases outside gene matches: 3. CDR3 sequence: CASSFGAGSYNEQFF. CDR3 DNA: TGTGCCAGCAGTTTCGGAGCGGGGTCCTACAATGAGCAGTTCTTC.

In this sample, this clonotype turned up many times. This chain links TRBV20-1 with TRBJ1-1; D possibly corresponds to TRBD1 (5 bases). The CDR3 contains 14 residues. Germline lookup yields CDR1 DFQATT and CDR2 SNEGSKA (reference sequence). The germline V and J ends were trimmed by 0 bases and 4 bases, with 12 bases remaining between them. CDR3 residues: CSARDLRQGTEAFF. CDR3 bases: TGCAGTGCTAGAGATCTGAGGCAGGGCACTGAAGCTTTCTTT.

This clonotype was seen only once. In DNA form, the CDR3 reads TGTGCCAGCAGCTTAGCTCGGACAACGAACACCGGGGAGCTGTTTTTT. Its protein product is CASSLARTTNTGELFF. The chain combines TRBV11-2 with TRBJ2-2, with a possible D match to TRBD1 (5 bases). This CDR3 region has 16 residues. V gave up 1 base and J gave up 0 bases, with 9 bases separating them. The germline V gene has CDR1 SGHAT and CDR2 FQNNGV.

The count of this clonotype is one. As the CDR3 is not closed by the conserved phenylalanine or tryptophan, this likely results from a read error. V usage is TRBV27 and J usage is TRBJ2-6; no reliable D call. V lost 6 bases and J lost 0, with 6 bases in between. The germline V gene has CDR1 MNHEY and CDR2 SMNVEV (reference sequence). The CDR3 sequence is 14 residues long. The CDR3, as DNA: TGTGCCAGCAGACCTTCCTCTGGGGCCAACGTCCTGACTTCC. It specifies CASRPSSGANVLTS.

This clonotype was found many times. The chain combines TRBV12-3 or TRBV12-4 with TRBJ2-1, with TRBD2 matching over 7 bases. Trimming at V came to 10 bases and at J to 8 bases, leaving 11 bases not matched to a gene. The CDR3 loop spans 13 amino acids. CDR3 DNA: TGTGCCACCACGGTCCGGGGGGTCGATGAGCAGTTCTTC. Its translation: CATTVRGVDEQFF.

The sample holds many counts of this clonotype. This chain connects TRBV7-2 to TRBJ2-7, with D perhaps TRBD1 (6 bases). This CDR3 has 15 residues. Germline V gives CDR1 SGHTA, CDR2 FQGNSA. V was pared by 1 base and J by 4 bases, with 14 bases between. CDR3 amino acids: CASSLVPGVDYEQYF. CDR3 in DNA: TGTGCCAGCAGCTTAGTTCCAGGGGTGGATTACGAGCAGTACTTC.

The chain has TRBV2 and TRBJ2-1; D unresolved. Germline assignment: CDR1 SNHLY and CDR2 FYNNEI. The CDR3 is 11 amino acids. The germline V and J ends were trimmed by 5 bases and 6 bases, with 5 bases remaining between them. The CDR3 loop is CASSTTNEQFF. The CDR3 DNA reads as TGTGCCAGCAGTACTACCAATGAGCAGTTCTTC. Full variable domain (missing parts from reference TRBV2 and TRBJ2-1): EPEVTQTPSHQVTQMGQEVILRCVPISNHLYFYWYRQILGQKVEFLVSFYNNEISEKSEIFDDQFSVERPDGSNFTLKIRSTKLEDSAMYFCASSTTNEQFFGPGTRLTVL.

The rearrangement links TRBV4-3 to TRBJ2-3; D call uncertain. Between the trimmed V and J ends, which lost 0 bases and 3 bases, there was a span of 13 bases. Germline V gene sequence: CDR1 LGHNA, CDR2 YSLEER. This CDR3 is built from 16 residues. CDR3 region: CASSQDRVLGTDTQYF. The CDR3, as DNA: TGCGCCAGCAGCCAAGATCGGGTCTTAGGGACAGATACGCAGTATTTT.

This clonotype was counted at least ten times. The CDR3 nucleotides are TGTGCCAGTAGTATAGTATCGATCTATAGCAATCAGCCCCAGCATTTT. This sequence encodes CASSIVSIYSNQPQHF. J is TRBJ1-5 and V is TRBV19; no clear D. V gave up 1 base and J gave up 0 bases, with 10 bases separating them. CDR1 is LNHDA and CDR2 is SQIVND in the germline V gene (reference sequence). This CDR3 comprises 16 residues.